The source of this T cell receptor (beta chain) is a study of blood T cell repertoires in COVID-19. Study as a whole: The United States, Italy and Spain were the sources of the acute and convalescent COVID-19 samples. T cells, B-cell-depleted T cells, or PBMCs supplied cDNA or gDNA.

In the source study's methods: From reference gene primer amplification, estimates of nucleated cell counts were derived. Sequenced by immunoSEQ multiplex PCR; TCRdb stores in-frame clones only, minus some. The V and J calls and clone size come from that table; D and trimming were worked out from the DNA. The sample lists about 110,000 clones, about 83% occurring once. This CDR3 has 13 amino acids. V was pared by 4 bases and J by 8 bases, with 13 bases between. Germline values: CDR1 SGHDT, CDR2 YYEEEE. This chain connects TRBV5-6 to TRBJ2-1; tentatively, D is TRBD1 (5 bases). The sequence derives from a woman in her sixties or seventies with acute or convalescent COVID-19. Input material: peripheral blood. The CDR3 is CASSDRTSYEQFF. In DNA, the CDR3 is TGTGCCAGCAGCGACCGGACATCGTATGAGCAGTTCTTC.